The 29 T cell receptor beta chains in this list originate from one sample, sequenced in a study of control samples from healthy donors and cancer patients. Measured with immunoSEQ multiplex PCR; TCRdb has only the in-frame clones, and not every one. Altogether tens of thousands of clones are present, approximately 90% being singletons, with the ten largest covering 1.5% to 2%. The sequenced sample was PBMCs. The source is a woman aged 60-75 years with head and neck cancer.

This chain joins TRBV2 and TRBJ2-7; D uncertain. Trimming stripped 4 bases from V and 5 bases from J, with 6 bases between. The CDR3 contains 11 residues. Germline-derived CDR1 and CDR2 are SNHLY and FYNNEI. CDR3 sequence (DNA): TGTGCCAGCAGTGGTCAGCACGAGCAGTACTTC. Translation gives CASSGQHEQYF.

The CDR3 DNA sequence: TGTGCCAGCAGCTCCCGACTAGCGGCTAGCACAGATACGCAGTATTTT. Encoded protein: CASSSRLAASTDTQYF. The genes are TRBV7-3 and TRBJ2-3, with 9 bases identical to TRBD2. The CDR3 is made up of 16 amino acids. Germline V CDR1 and CDR2: SGHTA, FQGTGA. With 4 bases clipped from V and 0 bases from J, the junction kept 5 bases outside the gene matches.

The chain links TRBV5-1 to TRBJ2-5, with 10 bases that match TRBD2. Germline CDR1 reads SGHRS; CDR2 reads YFSETQ. The CDR3 extends over 15 amino acids. V gave up 4 bases and J gave up 3 bases; unmatched junction bases: 6. CDR3 loop: CASSLTGTSEETQYF. CDR3 DNA sequence: TGCGCCAGCAGCCTCACCGGGACTAGCGAAGAGACCCAGTACTTC.

This sequence joins TRBV27 and TRBJ1-5, with D unclear. CDR3 length: 13 residues. CDR1 and CDR2 from the germline V gene are MNHEY and SMNVEV (reference sequence). Trimming took off 2 bases at V and 3 bases at J, with 5 bases between the two ends. The CDR3 loop is CASSLGHNQPQHF. Here the CDR3 DNA reads TGTGCCAGCAGTTTAGGTCACAATCAGCCCCAGCATTTT.

This clone has a handful of counts. The rearrangement joins TRBV2 to TRBJ2-7; 10 bases line up with TRBD2. Per germline, CDR1 SNHLY and CDR2 FYNNEI. The CDR3 extends over 14 amino acids. V shed 10 bases, J shed 1 base, and the junction held 7 bases outside the gene matches. CDR3 coding DNA: TGTGCCAACCAGAGGACTAGCGGATCCTACGAGCAGTACTTC. The encoded protein is CANQRTSGSYEQYF.

The rearrangement links TRBV3-1 (or the pseudogene TRBV3-2) to TRBJ1-2, with D unresolved. Germline V gene data show CDR1 as LGHDT and CDR2 as YNNKEL (reference sequence). Trimming removed 0 bases from V and 5 bases from J, with 22 bases in between. CDR3 size: 18 residues. The CDR3 nucleotides read TGTGCCAGCAGCCAAGATCTTACCGCCGCCTCGCTGGGTTATGGCTACACCTTC. It encodes CASSQDLTAASLGYGYTF.

The chain employs TRBV7-2 and TRBJ1-1, with D unresolved. There are 14 residues in the CDR3. The germline V gene encodes CDR1 SGHTA and CDR2 FQGNSA. V dropped 2 bases and J dropped 6 bases, with 13 bases sitting between them. In nucleotides, the CDR3 is TGTGCCAGCAGCTTAAATCTGGGATCTTCTGAAGCTTTCTTT. Its protein is CASSLNLGSSEAFF.

This chain connects TRBV6-5 to TRBJ2-7; 8 bases are shared with TRBD2. Germline assignment: CDR1 MNHEY and CDR2 SVGAGI. J gave up 6 bases and V 6 bases, and 7 bases lay outside the gene matches. This CDR3 has 13 amino acids. CDR3 sequence: CASSRSSGSEQYF. The CDR3 DNA follows: TGTGCCAGCAGCCGAAGCAGCGGGAGCGAGCAGTACTTC.

V gene TRBV2 combines with J gene TRBJ2-7, with a weak D call TRBD2 (5 bases). V was trimmed by 6 bases and J by 2 bases, leaving 8 bases between them. Germline CDR1 reads SNHLY; CDR2 reads FYNNEI. CDR3 length: 12 residues. The CDR3 DNA follows: TGTGCCAGCAGGAGCGGTGCCTACGAGCAGTACTTC. Protein sequence: CASRSGAYEQYF.

V is TRBV18 and J is TRBJ2-1; D is uncertain. The CDR3 spans 12 residues. V lost 6 bases and J 8 bases, leaving 11 bases between the germline ends. The germline gives CDR1 KGHSH, CDR2 LQKENI. CDR3 sequence reads: CASSPFMDEQFF. The CDR3, as DNA: TGTGCCAGCTCGCCCTTTATGGATGAGCAGTTCTTC.

The CDR3, as DNA: TGTGCCAGCAGCCAAGGAAGACAGGGCCACACTGAAGCTTTCTTT. It codes for CASSQGRQGHTEAFF. The chain is built from TRBV14 and TRBJ1-1; 7 nucleotides agree with TRBD1. Germline V gene lookup returns CDR1 SGHDN and CDR2 FVKESK. This CDR3 spans 15 amino acids. Trimming removed 1 base from V and 3 bases from J; junction bases left unmatched: 5.

This chain links TRBV7-8 with TRBJ2-2; tentatively, D is TRBD2 (5 bases). The length of the CDR3 is 16 residues. Trimming removed 7 bases from V and 5 bases from J, with 20 bases in between. CDR1 is SGHVS, CDR2 FQNEAQ, per germline. Here the CDR3 DNA reads TGTGCCAGCAACCCGACGACGGGGATACCGACCGGGGAGCTGTTTTTT. Residues: CASNPTTGIPTGELFF.

This sequence joins TRBV5-1 and TRBJ2-7; 9 nucleotides match TRBD2. V shed 1 base and J 3 bases; nucleotides not matched to a gene: 2. CDR1 is SGHRS, CDR2 YFSETQ, per germline. CDR3 size: 14 residues. The CDR3 sequence: CASSLSSGDYEQYF. CDR3 bases: TGCGCCAGCAGCTTGTCTAGCGGGGACTACGAGCAGTACTTC.

The V and J genes are TRBV29-1 and TRBJ2-5; D is unclear. The germline gives CDR1 SQVTM, CDR2 ANQGSEA. The CDR3 is made up of 13 amino acids. Trimming took off 6 bases at V and 4 bases at J, with 15 bases between the two ends. The CDR3 reads CSVALGVRETQYF. The DNA for the CDR3 is TGCAGCGTCGCCCTTGGGGTTCGAGAGACCCAGTACTTC. Variable domain in full (rest from reference TRBV29-1 and TRBJ2-5): SAVISQKPSRDICQRGTSLTIQCQVDSQVTMMFWYRQQPGQSLTLIATANQGSEATYESGFVIDKFPISRPNLTFSTLTVSNMSPEDSSIYLCSVALGVRETQYFGPGTRLLVL.

The chain has TRBV7-2 and TRBJ2-7, with 12 bases matching TRBD2. The V segment lost 4 bases and the J segment 4 bases; nucleotides outside the gene matches: 8. The germline CDR1 and CDR2 sequences are SGHTA and FQGNSA. The CDR3 runs 16 residues. CDR3 DNA: TGTGCCAGCAGCTATCGACTAGCGGGAGTTACTTACGAGCAGTACTTC. Translated, it gives CASSYRLAGVTYEQYF. The full variable domain, in which reference TRBV7-2 and TRBJ2-7 provide the parts outside the CDR3, is GAGVSQSPSNKVTEKGKDVELRCDPISGHTALYWYRQSLGQGLEFLIYFQGNSAPDKSGLPSDRFSAERTGGSVSTLTIQRTQQEDSAVYLCASSYRLAGVTYEQYFGPGTRLTVT.

CDR3 residues: CAWSVLAGRYNEQFF. The CDR3 nucleotides are TGTGCCTGGAGTGTACTAGCGGGACGTTACAATGAGCAGTTCTTC. V gene TRBV30 combines with J gene TRBJ2-1; 10 nucleotides match TRBD2. Germline V lookup: CDR1 GTSNPN, CDR2 SVGIG (reference sequence). After removal of 0 bases from V and 4 bases from J, the junction contained 3 bases not matched to a gene. The CDR3 consists of 15 residues.

The chain uses TRBV6-5 and TRBJ2-7, with 9 bases lining up with TRBD1. This CDR3 region has 15 residues. Germline V lookup: CDR1 MNHEY, CDR2 SVGAGI. Unmatched junction bases numbered 9, after V lost 6 bases and J lost 3 bases. CDR3 loop: CASSLDRGRLYEQYF. CDR3 DNA sequence: TGTGCCAGCAGCCTAGACAGGGGGAGACTCTACGAGCAGTACTTC.

The chain carries TRBV5-1 and TRBJ2-7; weak D call: TRBD1 (6 bases). This CDR3 is 13 amino acids long. Trimming pared 1 base from V and 4 bases from J, leaving 9 bases between. The V gene's germline CDR1 is SGHRS and CDR2 YFSETQ. The CDR3: CASSLQGTYEQYF. CDR3 DNA: TGCGCCAGCAGCTTGCAGGGGACGTACGAGCAGTACTTC.

This clone is a singleton in its sample. CDR3 region: CASSLVQGSGTQYF. As DNA, the CDR3 is TGTGCCAGCAGTTTGGTTCAGGGCTCGGGGACCCAGTACTTC. The chain is built from TRBV27 and TRBJ2-5; TRBD1 might be the D (5 bases). The CDR3 is 14 residues long. Trimming left V 3 bases short and J 7 bases short, with 15 bases between. The germline V gene has CDR1 MNHEY and CDR2 SMNVEV (reference sequence).

The rearrangement joins TRBV5-6 to TRBJ1-5, with D tentatively TRBD1 (6 bases). Per germline, CDR1 SGHDT and CDR2 YYEEEE. This CDR3 has 16 amino acids. V dropped 4 bases and J dropped 3 bases, with 17 bases sitting between them. The DNA of the CDR3 is TGTGCCAGCAGCCGGGGGGCTGTAGGCACCAATCAGCCCCAGCATTTT. Translated, it gives CASSRGAVGTNQPQHF.

V gene TRBV27 combines with J gene TRBJ2-3; 11 bases align to TRBD2. The CDR3 sequence is 14 residues long. V shed 3 bases and J 8 bases; nucleotides not matched to a gene: 4. CDR1 is MNHEY, CDR2 SMNVEV, per germline (reference sequence). The CDR3 spells CASSFIAGGPTQYF. CDR3 in DNA: TGTGCCAGCAGTTTCATAGCGGGAGGGCCTACGCAGTATTTT.

The rearrangement uses TRBV5-3 and TRBJ2-3; TRBD2 matches 11 bases. TRBV5-3 has ORF status, its function being uncertain. Unmatched junction bases numbered 3, after V lost 0 bases and J lost 3 bases. CDR3 length: 16 residues. The DNA for the CDR3 is TGTGCCAGAAGCTTGGAGGCTAGCGGGAGGACAGATACGCAGTATTTT. Protein sequence: CARSLEASGRTDTQYF.

The V gene is TRBV7-2, the J gene TRBJ2-6; no definite D call. This CDR3 spans 15 amino acids. Germline CDR1 and CDR2: SGHTA and FQGNSA. V gave up 1 base and J gave up 3 bases, with 7 bases separating them. CDR3 protein: CASSLVLFGANVLTF. The CDR3 DNA reads TGTGCCAGCAGCTTAGTCCTGTTTGGGGCCAACGTCCTGACTTTC.

The chain carries TRBV5-1 and TRBJ2-1, with 13 positions matching TRBD2. Germline V gene data show CDR1 as SGHRS and CDR2 as YFSETQ. This CDR3 is 16 amino acids long. V lost 0 bases and J lost 8; bases outside the gene matches: 5. This chain's CDR3 is CASSLAGTSGNDEQFF. The DNA for the CDR3 is TGCGCCAGCAGCTTGGCTGGGACTAGCGGGAACGATGAGCAGTTCTTC.

The rearrangement links TRBV27 to TRBJ2-7; D remains ambiguous. The germline CDR1 and CDR2 sequences are MNHEY and SMNVEV (reference sequence). With 2 bases removed from V and 7 bases from J, the gap between germline ends came to 12 bases. The CDR3 is made up of 13 amino acids. CDR3: CASSLTALDEQYF. CDR3 nucleotide sequence: TGTGCCAGCAGTTTAACTGCTCTCGATGAGCAGTACTTC.

The chain's CDR3 is CASSSGFHQPQHF. Here the CDR3 DNA reads TGTGCCAGCAGCTCCGGCTTCCATCAGCCCCAGCATTTT. The chain is built from TRBV7-2 and TRBJ1-5; D call uncertain. The V gene lost 4 bases and the J gene lost 5 bases, with 9 bases spanning the gap. In germline, CDR1 is SGHTA, CDR2 FQGNSA. The CDR3 is 13 amino acids. Together with reference TRBV7-2 and TRBJ1-5, the CDR3 gives the full variable domain: GAGVSQSPSNKVTEKGKDVELRCDPISGHTALYWYRQSLGQGLEFLIYFQGNSAPDKSGLPSDRFSAERTGGSVSTLTIQRTQQEDSAVYLCASSSGFHQPQHFGDGTRLSIL.

V is TRBV2 and J is TRBJ2-7; the match to TRBD2 covers 11 bases. Germline V gene sequence: CDR1 SNHLY, CDR2 FYNNEI. V lost 10 bases to trimming and J lost 2 bases; unmatched junction nucleotides: 4. The CDR3 runs to 13 residues. CDR3 sequence reads: CANQLAGAYEQYF. The CDR3 DNA reads TGTGCCAACCAACTAGCGGGAGCCTACGAGCAGTACTTC.

This chain connects TRBV7-2 to TRBJ2-1; 7 positions match TRBD2. The CDR3 extends over 17 amino acids. Trimming removed 1 base from V and 3 bases from J; junction bases left unmatched: 9. CDR1 is SGHTA, CDR2 FQGNSA, per germline. As DNA, the CDR3 is TGTGCCAGCAGCTTAGTGGGGCTCGGGGGGAACTACAATGAGCAGTTCTTC. This translates into CASSLVGLGGNYNEQFF. Combining the CDR3 with reference TRBV7-2 and TRBJ2-1 gives the whole variable domain GAGVSQSPSNKVTEKGKDVELRCDPISGHTALYWYRQSLGQGLEFLIYFQGNSAPDKSGLPSDRFSAERTGGSVSTLTIQRTQQEDSAVYLCASSLVGLGGNYNEQFFGPGTRLTVL.

The chain recombines TRBV7-3 with TRBJ2-3, with 8 positions matching TRBD2. J lost 6 bases, V lost 6 bases, and 8 bases had no gene match. Germline CDR1 reads SGHTA; CDR2 reads FQGTGA. The CDR3 consists of 14 residues. The CDR3 nucleotides are TGTGCCAGCAGACGGGAGGGCCTATGGGATACGCAGTATTTT. The encoded protein is CASRREGLWDTQYF.